The present TCR beta chain was sequenced within a study of T cells in Graves' hyperthyroidism and ophthalmopathy. Study outcomes and limitations: Most clonotypes that expanded in the thyroid above 0.001 also showed up in blood.

Hyperthyroidism in the patients, aged 18 to 65, was newly diagnosed and under 2 months in duration. The study left out patients who had uncontrolled infection, other autoimmune disease, pregnancy or lactation. There are many counts of this clonotype. The antigen remains undetermined. Germline CDR1 MDHEN, CDR2 SYDVKM. This CDR3 spans 17 amino acids. Losses at the gene ends were 5 bases for V and 4 bases for J; bases not matched to a gene: 11. Using RNA transcripts as the source, TCR beta CDR3 regions were amplified. First-round RT-PCR targeting the TCR CDR3 was performed with the HTBI primer set. MiXCR, run by TCRdb on the multiplex PCR reads, gives a single entry per CDR3 protein. The sample records under 350,000 distinct CDR3 sequences, about 14% being singletons.

This receptor was obtained from a woman aged 25 to 39 with Graves' hyperthyroidism that later progressed to Graves' ophthalmopathy. Sequencing input: blood. The genes are TRBV28 and TRBJ2-2, with TRBD2 identical over 9 bases. The CDR3 sequence is CASSRERLAEFTGELFF. The CDR3 DNA is TGTGCCAGCAGTCGAGAGAGACTAGCGGAGTTCACCGGGGAGCTGTTTTTT.